The 20 T cell receptor beta chains below were found in one sample sequenced in a study of human T cells and chemical hapten exposure. TCRdb passed the RACE reads through MiXCR, listing each CDR3 protein once. The sample lists about 83,000 distinct CDR3 sequences, over 6% occurring once. Time point described: patch test 1, 2 weeks after DPC sensitization. Indicated treatment: therapeutic diphenylcyclopropenone sensitization with weekly scalp DPC. The sequences come from whole blood, collected in connection with sensitization to the hapten diphenylcyclopropenone (DPC). Every receptor here comes from a woman aged 25-40 years with alopecia areata. Some clones in this sample may be carry-over from other donors' samples.

This chain joins TRBV5-1 and TRBJ2-3; TRBD1 agrees at 7 bases. The CDR3 is made up of 14 amino acids. Germline V gene data show CDR1 as SGHRS and CDR2 as YFSETQ. The trim removed 0 bases at V and 4 bases at J, leaving 2 bases unmatched. CDR3 in DNA: TGCGCCAGCAGCTTGGCGGACAGGCCAGATACGCAGTATTTT. Its protein product is CASSLADRPDTQYF.

This clonotype was picked up many times. The J gene is TRBJ1-6, the V gene TRBV6-5, with 10 bases matching TRBD1. V dropped 5 bases and J dropped 10; count of bases not matched to a gene: 8. Germline loops: CDR1 MNHEY, CDR2 SVGAGI. The CDR3 sequence is 15 residues long. CDR3 DNA sequence: TGTGCCAGCAGTAGCACCGGGACAGGGGAATCACCCCTCCACTTT. Residues: CASSSTGTGESPLHF.

This clonotype turned up a few times. V gene TRBV6-1 combines with J gene TRBJ1-4; D is possibly TRBD1 (6 bases). The CDR3 loop spans 14 amino acids. CDR1 is MNHNS, CDR2 SASEGT, per germline. V lost 6 bases, J lost 8 bases, and 16 bases lay in between. CDR3 in DNA: TGTGCCAGCAGCTACAGGGCGGGAGACGAAAAACTGTTTTTT. Amino acids: CASSYRAGDEKLFF.

This clonotype was seen ten or more times. This chain links TRBV5-6 with TRBJ1-1; 7 nucleotides match TRBD1. The V gene's germline CDR1 is SGHDT and CDR2 YYEEEE. The CDR3 contains 16 residues. V dropped 4 bases and J dropped 6; count of bases not matched to a gene: 15. The CDR3 DNA sequence: TGTGCCAGCAGCGAGGGGGCCGCTCACAAGATGGCTGAAGCTTTCTTT. Amino acid sequence: CASSEGAAHKMAEAFF. Filled out from reference TRBV5-6 and TRBJ1-1, the complete variable domain reads DAGVTQSPTHLIKTRGQQVTLRCSPKSGHDTVSWYQQALGQGPQFIFQYYEEEERQRGNFPDRFSGHQFPNYSSELNVNALLLGDSALYLCASSEGAAHKMAEAFFGQGTRLTVV.

The table lists this clonotype with many counts. The chain is built from TRBV6-6 and TRBJ1-2; D call uncertain. In germline, CDR1 is MNHNY, CDR2 SVGAGI (reference sequence). CDR3 length: 12 residues. With 2 bases removed from V and 8 bases from J, the gap between germline ends came to 9 bases. CDR3 residues: CASSYPTQGYTF. The CDR3 region has the DNA TGTGCCAGCAGTTACCCTACTCAGGGCTACACCTTC.

This clonotype was picked up many times. The chain joins TRBV5-6 to TRBJ1-1; the match to TRBD1 covers 7 bases. Germline assignment: CDR1 SGHDT and CDR2 YYEEEE. Unmatched junction bases numbered 6, after V lost 4 bases and J lost 6 bases. This CDR3 has 13 residues. The CDR3 protein is CASSRDRDAEAFF. CDR3 sequence (DNA): TGTGCCAGCAGCCGTGACAGGGACGCTGAAGCTTTCTTT.

This clonotype was picked up many times. V and J are TRBV7-2 and TRBJ2-5, with a possible D match to TRBD2 (5 bases). V lost 0 bases and J 11 bases, leaving 13 bases between the germline ends. There are 13 residues in the CDR3. Germline CDR1 SGHTA, CDR2 FQGNSA. In DNA, the CDR3 is TGTGCCAGCAGCTTAGCGGACTGGGGTCCTCAGTACTTC. This gives the protein CASSLADWGPQYF.

This clonotype was counted ten times or more. The chain carries TRBV6-6 and TRBJ1-1, with a possible D match to TRBD1 (6 bases). Trimming cost V 6 bases and J 1 base, with 15 bases left between them. The CDR3 is 15 amino acids. CDR1 and CDR2 from the germline V gene are MNHNY and SVGAGI (reference sequence). CDR3 nucleotide sequence: TGTGCCAGCAGCCAACATACGACAGGGAACACTGAAGCTTTCTTT. As protein: CASSQHTTGNTEAFF.

On this clonotype itself: A much larger clone lies a single base off, so this may be a read error. Written as DNA, the CDR3 is TGTGCCAGCAGCCACCAGGAGACTCACTATGGCTACACCTTC. Translation: CASSHQETHYGYTF. This chain links TRBV14 with TRBJ1-2; D remains ambiguous. CDR1 and CDR2 (germline): SGHDN, FVKESK. V shed 3 bases and J shed 3 bases, with 11 bases lying between them. The CDR3 covers 14 residues. The full variable domain, its missing parts supplied by reference TRBV14 and TRBJ1-2, is EAGVTQFPSHSVIEKGQTVTLRCDPISGHDNLYWYRRVMGKEIKFLLHFVKESKQDESGMPNNRFLAERTGGTYSTLKVQPAELEDSGVYFCASSHQETHYGYTFGSGTRLTVV.

V is TRBV6-1 and J is TRBJ2-3, with D perhaps matching TRBD2 (6 bases). Between the trimmed V and J ends, which lost 6 bases and 6 bases, there was a span of 16 bases. CDR1 and CDR2 from the germline V gene are MNHNS and SASEGT. CDR3 length: 14 residues. CDR3 sequence (DNA): TGTGCCAGCAGATCCCCTAGCGTAGGTGATACGCAGTATTTT. The encoded protein is CASRSPSVGDTQYF.

The rearrangement links TRBV6-2 or TRBV6-3 to TRBJ1-2; 8 bases line up with TRBD1. Germline V gives CDR1 MNHEY, CDR2 SVGEGT. The CDR3 runs 14 residues. V shed 4 bases and J 4 bases; nucleotides not matched to a gene: 5. CDR3 residues: CASSSTGGPYGYTF. As DNA, the CDR3 is TGTGCCAGCAGTTCAACAGGGGGTCCCTATGGCTACACCTTC.

This clonotype has a count of ten or more. The V gene is TRBV5-1, the J gene TRBJ2-5; D might be TRBD1 (6 bases). This CDR3 is 14 amino acids long. The V gene's germline CDR1 is SGHRS and CDR2 YFSETQ. V was trimmed by 0 bases and J by 1 base, leaving 7 bases between them. This CDR3 is CASSLGQAQETQYF. CDR3 bases: TGCGCCAGCAGCTTGGGACAGGCCCAAGAGACCCAGTACTTC.

This clonotype has only a few counts. This sequence joins TRBV2 and TRBJ2-7, with a tentative D call TRBD1 (6 bases). The V and J ends lost 9 bases and 0 bases respectively, with 15 bases between them. Germline CDR1 is SNHLY and CDR2 is FYNNEI. This CDR3 has 14 residues. The CDR3, as DNA: TGTGCCAGAAGGGTTCGGGACACCTCCTACGAGCAGTACTTC. Protein sequence: CARRVRDTSYEQYF.

This clonotype has just a few counts. The V and J genes are TRBV7-9 and TRBJ2-3; the D is unclear. V was cut by 8 bases and J by 2 bases, with 17 bases left in between. This CDR3 spans 15 amino acids. Germline CDR1 and CDR2: SEHNR and FQNEAQ (reference sequence). CDR3 in amino acids: CASQLTSQPTDTQYF. In nucleotides, the CDR3 is TGTGCCAGCCAGCTTACGTCCCAGCCCACAGATACGCAGTATTTT.

Turning to this clonotype: A much larger clone differs by one base, so this may be a read error. This chain joins TRBV7-9 and TRBJ1-5; TRBD1 agrees at 7 bases. The J segment lost 5 bases and the V segment lost 5 bases, leaving 9 bases of the junction unmatched. The germline CDR1 and CDR2 sequences are SEHNR and FQNEAQ (reference sequence). The CDR3 spans 15 residues. The CDR3 nucleotides read TGTGCCAGCAGCCCTCACGGGGACAGATATCAGCCCCAGCATTTT. Translating gives CASSPHGDRYQPQHF. Together with reference TRBV7-9 and TRBJ1-5, the CDR3 gives the full variable domain: DTGVSQNPRHKITKRGQNVTFRCDPISEHNRLYWYRQTLGQGPEFLTYFQNEAQLEKSRLLSDRFSAERPKGSFSTLEIQRTEQGDSAMYLCASSPHGDRYQPQHFGDGTRLSIL.

This clonotype appeared many times. CDR3 DNA: TGTGCCAGCAGCCCTTTTGGGGCTAGCGGGGGGGCAACAGATACGCAGTATTTT. Protein product: CASSPFGASGGATDTQYF. The chain has TRBV6-5 and TRBJ2-3; 12 nucleotides agree with TRBD2. Germline lookup yields CDR1 MNHEY and CDR2 SVGAGI. Trimming cost V 6 bases and J 3 bases; bases outside gene matches: 13. There are 18 residues in the CDR3.

This clonotype came up many times. This chain links TRBV2 with TRBJ2-3; D not resolved. Germline V gene data show CDR1 as SNHLY and CDR2 as FYNNEI. The CDR3 covers 12 residues. The germline V and J ends were trimmed by 7 bases and 2 bases, with 7 bases remaining between them. CDR3 residues: CASKSVTDTQYF. The CDR3 DNA reads TGTGCCAGCAAGTCGGTCACAGATACGCAGTATTTT. The full variable domain, in which reference TRBV2 and TRBJ2-3 provide the parts outside the CDR3, is EPEVTQTPSHQVTQMGQEVILRCVPISNHLYFYWYRQILGQKVEFLVSFYNNEISEKSEIFDDQFSVERPDGSNFTLKIRSTKLEDSAMYFCASKSVTDTQYFGPGTRLTVL.

The chain joins TRBV5-1 to TRBJ1-1; TRBD1 aligns across 9 bases. V trimming: 0 bases; J trimming: 4 bases; junction bases outside the gene matches: 4. The CDR3 has 15 residues. From germline, CDR1 is SGHRS and CDR2 YFSETQ. CDR3 in amino acids: CASSLVMGQGTEAFF. Here the CDR3 DNA reads TGCGCCAGCAGCTTGGTAATGGGACAGGGCACTGAAGCTTTCTTT. The full variable domain, rest sourced from reference TRBV5-1 and TRBJ1-1, is KAGVTQTPRYLIKTRGQQVTLSCSPISGHRSVSWYQQTPGQGLQFLFEYFSETQRNKGNFPGRFSGRQFSNSRSEMNVSTLELGDSALYLCASSLVMGQGTEAFFGQGTRLTVV.

Many counts were recorded for this clonotype. The J gene is TRBJ2-3, the V gene TRBV6-5; D possibly matches TRBD1 or TRBD2 (5 bases each). CDR3 size: 17 residues. Germline V gene lookup returns CDR1 MNHEY and CDR2 SVGAGI. Between the trimmed V and J ends, which lost 5 bases and 0 bases, there was a span of 18 bases. The DNA for the CDR3 is TGTGCCAGCAGTCCACCCGGGACGGTGACTAGCACAGATACGCAGTATTTT. Its protein is CASSPPGTVTSTDTQYF.

This clonotype was seen ten or more times. The genes are TRBV11-1 and TRBJ2-3; D is unresolved. Germline values: CDR1 SGHAT, CDR2 FQDESV (reference sequence). V was shortened by 2 bases and J by 2 bases, with 8 bases between the two germline ends. The CDR3 has 14 residues. The CDR3 is CASSLRQTTDTQYF. In DNA form, the CDR3 reads TGTGCCAGCAGCTTACGGCAGACCACAGATACGCAGTATTTT. Full variable domain (outside the CDR3, taken from reference TRBV11-1 and TRBJ2-3): EAEVAQSPRYKITEKSQAVAFWCDPISGHATLYWYRQILGQGPELLVQFQDESVVDDSQLPKDRFSAERLKGVDSTLKIQPAELGDSAMYLCASSLRQTTDTQYFGPGTRLTVL.